A selection of T cell receptor beta chains follows, all from one sample in a study of blood T cell repertoires in COVID-19. Only in-frame clones appear in the TCRdb table, and some are missing; sequencing was by immunoSEQ multiplex PCR. The table has 270,000 or so clones, about 89% seen once; the top ten hold around 2.4%. The source material was PBMCs or T cells enriched from blood (not recorded which). These TCRs come from a woman under 30 who had recovered from COVID-19. Each CDR3 is given with its conserved first and last residue. D genes are given only for firm matches. Rows may omit the clone size; those that give it use once, few, many or a size class.

TRBV11-2	NA	TRBJ1-1	TRBD1	CASSQDRGREAFF	TGTGCCAGCAGCCAAGACAGGGGTCGTGAAGCTTTCTTT
TRBV7-9	once	TRBJ2-7	NA	CASSSTGRNPYEQYF	TGTGCCAGCAGCTCCACAGGGCGGAACCCCTACGAGCAGTACTTC
TRBV19	once	TRBJ1-2	TRBD1	CASSISTGVDYGYTF	TGTGCCAGTAGTATTTCAACAGGGGTGGACTATGGCTACACCTTC
TRBV4-3	NA	TRBJ1-6	NA	CASSQDRGVRSSYNSPLHF	TGCGCCAGCAGCCAAGATCGGGGGGTGCGAAGCTCCTATAATTCACCCCTCCACTTT
TRBV7-2	few	TRBJ1-6	NA	CASSSQGRDNSPLHF	TGTGCCAGCAGCTCACAGGGACGAGATAATTCACCCCTCCACTTT
TRBV19	NA	TRBJ2-5	NA	CASSPNPSQETQYF	TGTGCCAGTAGTCCCAATCCTAGCCAAGAGACCCAGTACTTC
TRBV6-2/TRBV6-3	NA	TRBJ1-1	NA	CASSFRGGSRDTEAFF	TGTGCCAGCAGTTTCCGGGGAGGCAGTCGTGACACTGAAGCTTTCTTT
TRBV23-1	NA	TRBJ2-1	NA	CASSQSLRGINPHNEQFF	TGCGCCAGCAGTCAATCCCTTAGGGGGATCAACCCCCACAATGAGCAGTTCTTC
TRBV6-2/TRBV6-3	NA	TRBJ2-7	TRBD1	CASSYSTGIEQYF	TGTGCCAGCAGTTACTCGACAGGGATCGAGCAGTACTTC
TRBV6-5	NA	TRBJ1-2	TRBD1	CASSPRGGASGYTF	TGTGCCAGCAGTCCCCGAGGGGGCGCCTCTGGCTACACCTTC
TRBV19	NA	TRBJ2-7	NA	CASTSAGRPYEQYF	TGTGCCAGTACCTCAGCGGGCCGACCCTACGAGCAGTACTTC
TRBV11-2	once	TRBJ1-1	NA	CASSLDSWTEAFF	TGTGCCAGCAGCTTAGATAGCTGGACTGAAGCTTTCTTT
TRBV19	NA	TRBJ2-5	TRBD1	CASSTRNPGQGPETQYF	TGTGCCAGTAGTACCCGAAATCCGGGACAGGGGCCGGAGACCCAGTACTTC
TRBV30	NA	TRBJ2-7	NA	CAWATGVYRSRRAGAYEQYF	TGTGCCTGGGCGACCGGAGTGTACAGATCGCGGAGGGCCGGGGCCTACGAGCAGTACTTC
TRBV7-6	NA	TRBJ2-7	TRBD2	CASSRGVAGGYEQYF	TGTGCCAGCAGCCGAGGGGTAGCGGGAGGGTACGAGCAGTACTTC
TRBV11-3	NA	TRBJ2-3	TRBD2	CASSLSGGEGTQYF	TGTGCCAGCAGCTTAAGCGGGGGAGAGGGTACGCAGTATTTT
TRBV27	NA	TRBJ1-1	TRBD1	CASSLFRGSTEAFF	TGTGCCAGCAGTTTATTCAGGGGGAGCACTGAAGCTTTCTTT
TRBV28	NA	TRBJ1-1	NA	CASSSTITGRTEAFF	TGTGCCAGCAGTTCGACGATCACAGGGCGTACTGAAGCTTTCTTT
TRBV3-1/TRBV3-2	NA	TRBJ1-2	NA	CASSQVFSSFYGYTF	TGTGCCAGCAGCCAAGTATTTTCCTCCTTCTATGGCTACACCTTC
TRBV7-7	NA	TRBJ2-3	TRBD1	CASSPDRASTDTQYF	TGTGCCAGCAGCCCGGACAGGGCGAGCACAGATACGCAGTATTTT
TRBV7-3	many	TRBJ1-1	NA	CASSPYGPVRPNTEAFF	TGTGCCAGCAGCCCTTATGGGCCTGTACGGCCGAACACTGAAGCTTTCTTT
TRBV11-3	NA	TRBJ2-1	NA	CASSLETSPYNEQFF	TGTGCCAGCAGCTTAGAAACTAGTCCTTACAATGAGCAGTTCTTC
TRBV27	once	TRBJ2-1	TRBD2	CASSPILAGARNNEQFF	TGTGCCAGCAGCCCCATTCTAGCGGGGGCCAGAAACAATGAGCAGTTCTTC
TRBV28	NA	TRBJ1-1	NA	CASSFSGYRDTEAFF	TGTGCCAGCAGTTTTTCCGGCTATCGGGACACTGAAGCTTTCTTT
TRBV10-1	NA	TRBJ2-7	TRBD2	CASSAWGGAYEQYF	TGCGCCAGCAGTGCCTGGGGGGGGGCCTACGAGCAGTACTTC
TRBV6-1	NA	TRBJ2-1	TRBD1	CASSEAGQGSGNEQFF	TGTGCCAGCAGTGAGGCAGGACAGGGCTCTGGCAATGAGCAGTTCTTC
TRBV10-3	NA	TRBJ2-1	TRBD1	CAIRKGTGEYNEQFF	TGTGCCATCAGGAAGGGGACAGGGGAGTACAATGAGCAGTTCTTC
TRBV5-4	NA	TRBJ1-1	TRBD1	CASSQGDPEAFF	TGTGCCAGCAGCCAGGGGGATCCTGAAGCTTTCTTT
TRBV10-1	NA	TRBJ2-3	TRBD2	CASRASGSDTQYF	TGCGCCAGCAGGGCTAGCGGTTCAGATACGCAGTATTTT
TRBV3-1/TRBV3-2	NA	TRBJ2-1	TRBD2	CASSRSGGEANEQFF	TGTGCCAGCAGCCGGAGCGGGGGGGAGGCTAATGAGCAGTTCTTC
TRBV7-2	NA	TRBJ2-3	TRBD1	CASSPADRNTQYF	TGTGCCAGCAGCCCCGCGGACAGGAATACGCAGTATTTT
TRBV28	NA	TRBJ2-7	TRBD2	CASSLVSIAGGIYEQYF	TGTGCCAGCAGTCTTGTTTCCATAGCGGGAGGTATCTACGAGCAGTACTTC
TRBV7-8	NA	TRBJ2-1	NA	CASSFGAGQNEQFF	TGTGCCAGCAGCTTTGGTGCAGGGCAGAATGAGCAGTTCTTC
TRBV18	NA	TRBJ2-7	TRBD1	CASSPDRSSYEQYF	TGTGCCAGCTCACCGGACAGGAGCTCCTACGAGCAGTACTTC
TRBV7-3	NA	TRBJ2-1	TRBD2	CASSSGLGEDGEQFF	TGTGCCAGCAGCTCCGGACTAGGTGAAGATGGTGAGCAGTTCTTC
TRBV7-9	once	TRBJ1-2	TRBD1	CASSYGDRVSYGYTF	TGTGCCAGCAGTTATGGGGACAGGGTTAGCTATGGCTACACCTTC
TRBV29-1	once	TRBJ1-3	NA	CSVVEDSGNTIYF	TGCAGCGTTGTTGAGGACTCTGGAAACACCATATATTTT
TRBV27	NA	TRBJ1-2	TRBD1	CASSLGTGNGYTF	TGTGCCAGCAGTTTAGGGACAGGGAACGGCTACACCTTC
TRBV5-5	NA	TRBJ1-1	NA	CASSALAGATEAFF	TGTGCCAGCAGCGCTTTAGCGGGGGCCACTGAAGCTTTCTTT
TRBV28	NA	TRBJ2-7	TRBD1	CASSLPTTGGVDEQYF	TGTGCCAGCAGTCTGCCAACGACAGGGGGCGTCGACGAGCAGTACTTC
TRBV7-2	NA	TRBJ2-3	TRBD2	CASSGTSIVTDTQYF	TGTGCCAGCAGCGGGACTAGTATCGTCACAGATACGCAGTATTTT
TRBV27	NA	TRBJ1-6	TRBD1	CASSLDRGPLHF	TGTGCCAGCAGCTTGGACAGGGGACCCCTCCACTTT
TRBV28	NA	TRBJ2-7	NA	CASSPGKGLNYEQYF	TGTGCCAGCAGCCCCGGGAAGGGACTGAACTACGAGCAGTACTTC
TRBV28	NA	TRBJ2-1	NA	CASSSPGIYYYNEQFF	TGTGCCAGCAGTTCGCCCGGGATCTACTACTACAATGAGCAGTTCTTC
TRBV7-9	few	TRBJ1-1	NA	CASSLGQHAEAFF	TGTGCCAGCAGCTTAGGACAGCACGCTGAAGCTTTCTTT
TRBV7-2	few	TRBJ1-2	NA	CASSLVRGGQATCTF	TGTGCCAGCAGCTTAGTCAGGGGTGGGCAGGCGACATGCACCTTC
TRBV19	NA	TRBJ2-7	TRBD2	CASRESGGNYEQYF	TGTGCCAGTAGGGAGTCCGGGGGGAACTACGAGCAGTACTTC
TRBV7-2	once	TRBJ2-3	NA	CASSWALGDTQYF	TGTGCCAGCAGCTGGGCGTTGGGAGATACGCAGTATTTT
TRBV11-3	NA	TRBJ1-1	TRBD1	CASSRERTGPGEGAFF	TGTGCCAGCAGCCGGGAGAGGACAGGGCCGGGGGAAGGGGCTTTCTTT
TRBV2	NA	TRBJ1-1	NA	CASSEGGRIKAFF	TGTGCCAGCAGTGAGGGAGGGCGGATAAAAGCTTTCTTT
TRBV28	NA	TRBJ1-5	NA	CASSWGRAYSNQPQHF	TGTGCCAGCAGTTGGGGCAGGGCTTATAGCAATCAGCCCCAGCATTTT
TRBV4-1	NA	TRBJ2-7	TRBD1	CASSQLGTGDEQYF	TGCGCCAGCAGCCAGTTGGGGACAGGGGACGAGCAGTACTTC
TRBV19	once	TRBJ1-6	NA	CASSTGVMIPLHF	TGTGCCAGTAGCACGGGAGTCATGATACCCCTCCACTTT